This TCR beta chain was identified in a study of Tregs in tolerant kidney transplant recipients. The CDR3 is 13 residues long. Losses at the gene ends were 6 bases for V and 8 bases for J; bases not matched to a gene: 3. Germline V gene data show CDR1 as ENHRY and CDR2 as SYGVKD. Mixed chimerism was transient after nonmyeloablative marrow transplants from related graft donors. Findings and caveats of the study: Some patients' samples used different primers over time, so nucleotide sequences weren't comparable.

Note on this clone: Its specificity is unknown. The read finishes 3 residues shy of the CDR3 end, and the germline J gene is used to complete it.

The method was immunoSEQ multiplex PCR; TCRdb's version includes in-frame clones alone and lacks a portion of them. This table holds 30,000 to 40,000 clones. The receptor was isolated from a human patient who received a combined kidney and bone marrow transplant. Some T cells may be supplied by the graft donor. The specimen comprised CD4+ T cells from blood (PBMCs), sampled 24 months after the transplant. V and J are TRBV10-3 and TRBJ2-1; 11 bases fit TRBD2. Incomplete CDR3 DNA: TGTGCCATCAGGACTAGCGGGATTGATGAG. As protein: CAIRTSGIDE. The whole CDR3 is CAIRTSGIDEQFF.